The source of this T cell receptor beta chain is a study of blood T cell repertoires in COVID-19 (TCRdb year 2020). Broadly, across the study: Samples covering the acute and convalescent phases of COVID-19 were provided by collaborators in the United States, Italy and Spain. The prospective study material was composed of cDNA or gDNA derived from T cells, B-cell-depleted T cells, or PBMCs. The dataset comprised deeply sampled blood TCRbeta repertoires from subjects exposed to, actively infected with, or recovered from COVID-19. The repertoires were released in a freely available public database intended as a resource for research on the immune response to SARS-CoV-2. Samples were obtained from the ongoing ImmuneRACE study (first 160 participants) and from over a thousand subjects provided by 6 global collaborators. A de-identified subject ID, COVID-19 status, age in years and sex were almost always included in the sample metadata. HLA class I and class II types, where available, came from metadata supplied by the sample provider rather than from assay-based typing. What the research found in general, with its limitations: How much clinical and demographic metadata was included differed by source and by participant, and the metadata was provided uncurated.

In the prospective study, participants were 18 to 89 years old, resided in around 25 geographic areas of the United States, and were enrolled through a virtual design. Cohort assignment in the prospective study relied on participant-reported clinical history from a screening survey and a study questionnaire. In the prospective study, whole blood, serum and a nasopharyngeal or oropharyngeal swab were collected from each participant by mobile phlebotomists. Additional blood draws and questionnaires over an approximately 2-month period could optionally be provided by prospective study participants. Blood samples from the prospective study were shipped frozen or at room temperature prior to DNA extraction. From the cysteine up to the phenylalanine, the CDR3 has a length of 14 residues. Left in the record is the CDR3 DNA by itself, 42 bases read in frame from the first base. The V end loses 3 bases and the J end loses 1 base, and a stretch of 7 bases separates them. From a lookup of the germline V gene, CDR1 and CDR2 are MNHNS and SASEGT.

This clone occurred a few times. This receptor's antigen is unknown. Base qualities are not provided; no much larger clone lies one nucleotide away. TCRbeta CDR3 regions were amplified from genomic DNA by means of the immunoSEQ Assay, a bias-controlled multiplex PCR. On the authors' methods: Within the assay, amplification of reference gene primers was used to estimate how many nucleated cells each sample contained. To quantify the absolute abundance of each unique TCRbeta CDR3 rearrangement, sequence reads were collapsed and filtered. For each sample, productive Simpson clonality was calculated as the square root of Simpson's diversity index over productive rearrangements. TCRdb stores this immuneACCESS table with in-frame sequences only. Part of the clones is absent; in the studies checked, under half of the shortfall reflects unresolved V genes, and no reason is known for the rest. V and J calls and clone size come straight from that table; D and trimming were deduced from the DNA. The table for this sample lists 200,000 to 250,000 clones; just over 85% of them were counted only once. The ten largest clones add up to about 14% of the sample.

This TCR was sampled from a woman aged 50 to 65 with acute COVID-19. The sample comprised PBMCs or T cells enriched from blood (not recorded which). The chain links TRBV6-1 with TRBJ1-5; the D gene is perhaps TRBD1, on 5 matching bases. CDR3 region: CASSDRASNQPQHF. In nucleotide form, the sequence is TGTGCCAGCAGTGACAGGGCGAGCAATCAGCCCCAGCATTTT.